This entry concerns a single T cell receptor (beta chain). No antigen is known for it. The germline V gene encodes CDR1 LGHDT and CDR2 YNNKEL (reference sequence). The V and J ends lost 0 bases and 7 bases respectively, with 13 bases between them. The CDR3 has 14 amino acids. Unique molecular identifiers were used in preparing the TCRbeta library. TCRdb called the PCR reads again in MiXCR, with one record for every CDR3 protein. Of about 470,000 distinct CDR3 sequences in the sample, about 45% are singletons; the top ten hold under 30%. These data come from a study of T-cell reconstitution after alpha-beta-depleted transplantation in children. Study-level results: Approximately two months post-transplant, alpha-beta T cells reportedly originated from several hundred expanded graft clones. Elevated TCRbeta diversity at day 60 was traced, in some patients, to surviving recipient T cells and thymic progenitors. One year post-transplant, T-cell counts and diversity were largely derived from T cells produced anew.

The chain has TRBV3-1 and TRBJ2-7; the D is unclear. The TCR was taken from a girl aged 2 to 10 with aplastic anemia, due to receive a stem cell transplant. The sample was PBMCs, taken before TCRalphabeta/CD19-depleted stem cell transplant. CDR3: CASSQDVGWSEQYF. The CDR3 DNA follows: TGTGCCAGCAGCCAAGATGTGGGCTGGAGTGAGCAGTACTTC.